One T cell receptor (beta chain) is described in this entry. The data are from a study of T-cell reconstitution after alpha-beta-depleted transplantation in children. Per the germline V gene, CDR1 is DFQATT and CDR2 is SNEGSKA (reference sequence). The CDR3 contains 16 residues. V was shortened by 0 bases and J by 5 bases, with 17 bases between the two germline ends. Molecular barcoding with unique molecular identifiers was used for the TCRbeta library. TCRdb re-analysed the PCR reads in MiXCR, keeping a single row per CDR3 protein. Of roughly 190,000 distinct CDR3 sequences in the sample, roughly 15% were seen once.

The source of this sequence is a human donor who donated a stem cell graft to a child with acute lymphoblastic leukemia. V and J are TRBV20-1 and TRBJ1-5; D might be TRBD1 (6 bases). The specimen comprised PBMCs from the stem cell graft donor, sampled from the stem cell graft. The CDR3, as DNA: TGCAGTGCTAGAGATCTGGCGACAGGACGGGATCAGCCCCAGCATTTT. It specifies CSARDLATGRDQPQHF.